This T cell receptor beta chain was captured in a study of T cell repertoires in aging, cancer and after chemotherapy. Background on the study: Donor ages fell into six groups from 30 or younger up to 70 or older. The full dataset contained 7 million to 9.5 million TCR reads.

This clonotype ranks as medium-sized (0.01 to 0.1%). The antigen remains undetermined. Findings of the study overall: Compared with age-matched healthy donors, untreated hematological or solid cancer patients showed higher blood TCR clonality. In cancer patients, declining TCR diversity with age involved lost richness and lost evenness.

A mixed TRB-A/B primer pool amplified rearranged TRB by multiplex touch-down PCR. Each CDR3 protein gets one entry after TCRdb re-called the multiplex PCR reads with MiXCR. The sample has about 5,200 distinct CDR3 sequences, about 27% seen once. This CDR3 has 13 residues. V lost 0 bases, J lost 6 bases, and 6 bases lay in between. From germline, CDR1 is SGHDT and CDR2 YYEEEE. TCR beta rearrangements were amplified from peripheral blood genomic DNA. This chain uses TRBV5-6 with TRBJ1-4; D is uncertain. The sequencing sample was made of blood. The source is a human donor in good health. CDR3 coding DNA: TGTGCCAGCAGCTTGGGGGTCGATGAAAAACTGTTTTTT. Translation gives CASSLGVDEKLFF.